This paragraph covers one T cell receptor (beta chain) sequence. Trimming cost V 0 bases and J 5 bases, with 8 bases left between them. Germline assignment: CDR1 SGHRS and CDR2 YFSETQ. The CDR3 covers 14 residues. This sample was taken from a study of blood T cell repertoires in COVID-19. Measured with immunoSEQ multiplex PCR; TCRdb has only the in-frame clones, and not every one. The sample consists of 160,000 or so clones, 75% to 90% of them appearing once. The sample consisted of peripheral blood. The rearrangement joins TRBV5-1 to TRBJ1-4; no clear D. The TCR sequence derives from a woman aged 40 to 49 with acute or convalescent COVID-19. The CDR3 bases are TGCGCCAGCAGCTTGGGGCAGGCAAATGAAAAACTGTTTTTT. Its protein is CASSLGQANEKLFF. Together with reference TRBV5-1 and TRBJ1-4, the CDR3 gives the full variable domain: KAGVTQTPRYLIKTRGQQVTLSCSPISGHRSVSWYQQTPGQGLQFLFEYFSETQRNKGNFPGRFSGRQFSNSRSEMNVSTLELGDSALYLCASSLGQANEKLFFGSGTQLSVL.